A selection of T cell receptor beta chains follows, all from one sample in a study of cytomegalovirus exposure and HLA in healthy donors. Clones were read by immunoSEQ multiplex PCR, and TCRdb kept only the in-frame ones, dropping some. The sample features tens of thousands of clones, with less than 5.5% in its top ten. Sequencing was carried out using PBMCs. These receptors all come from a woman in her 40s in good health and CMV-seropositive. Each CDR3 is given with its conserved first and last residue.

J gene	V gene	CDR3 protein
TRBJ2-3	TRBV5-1	CASSGPGTGWDTQYF
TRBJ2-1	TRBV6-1	CASSGGDYNEQFF
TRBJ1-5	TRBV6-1	CASSERGEGNQPQHF
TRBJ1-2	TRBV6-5	CASSYSTLAGPYGYTF
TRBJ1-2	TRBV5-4	CASSSGTDYGYTF
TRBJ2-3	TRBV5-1	CASSPTGTSGTDTQYF
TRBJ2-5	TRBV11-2	CASSPGQQETQYF
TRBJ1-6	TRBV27	CASSFMGRGSPLHF
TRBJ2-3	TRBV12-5	CASGLGRDSGAPDTQYF
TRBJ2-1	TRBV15	CATSREPSVSSYNEQFF
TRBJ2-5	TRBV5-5	CASSPVTSGGKETQYF
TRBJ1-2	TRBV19	CASSDDRADYGYTF
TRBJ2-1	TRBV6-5	CASKLIRDRANEQFF
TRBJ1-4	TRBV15	CATLGGAGEKLFF
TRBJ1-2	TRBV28	CASRREGFSYGYTF
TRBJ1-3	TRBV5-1	CASSLMGTYGNTIYF
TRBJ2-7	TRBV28	CASSPRGTSYIYEQYF
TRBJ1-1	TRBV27	CASVPGGGPNTEAFF